These 9 T cell receptor beta chains were sequenced from one sample in a study of blood T cell repertoires in COVID-19. The protocol was immunoSEQ multiplex PCR, while the TCRdb copy is restricted to in-frame clones and leaves out a portion. The data contain fewer than 65,000 clones, about 85% of them singletons. Sequenced sample: peripheral blood. These receptor sequences come from a human donor with acute or convalescent COVID-19. The donor label of this sample is uncertain.

The rearrangement uses TRBV9 and TRBJ1-2; weak D call: TRBD1 (6 bases). V was shortened by 4 bases and J by 4 bases, with 14 bases between the two germline ends. This CDR3 contains 14 residues. Germline V gives CDR1 SGDLS, CDR2 YYNGEE. The CDR3 loop is CASSPAGAGYGYTF. The CDR3 DNA reads TGTGCCAGCAGCCCAGCGGGGGCCGGCTATGGCTACACCTTC.

The chain carries TRBV12-3 or TRBV12-4 and TRBJ2-3; D not certain. The CDR3 consists of 13 residues. V dropped 5 bases and J dropped 5 bases, with 11 bases sitting between them. CDR3 region: CASSPPGLDTQYF. CDR3 DNA sequence: TGTGCCAGCAGTCCCCCTGGGCTAGATACGCAGTATTTT.

The V call is TRBV6-7, the J call TRBJ2-7; no definite D call. TRBV6-7 is labeled an ORF, and its function is uncertain. The length of the CDR3 is 8 residues. V dropped 7 bases and J dropped 9 bases, with 4 bases sitting between them. The CDR3 DNA is TGTGCCAGCAACGGGCAGTACGTC. It encodes CASNGQYV.

As to this clone: The junction does not match germline at one end; this may be a read error. The chain links TRBV2 to TRBJ1-5; D is possibly TRBD1 (6 bases). The CDR3 covers 14 residues. CDR1 SNHLY and CDR2 FYNNEI come from the germline V gene. The CDR3 DNA sequence: TGTGCCAGTAGTGAGTACAGGGACGGAACGCCCCAGCATTTT. Its translation: CASSEYRDGTPQHF.

The chain has TRBV28 and TRBJ2-1, with TRBD2 matching over 13 bases. Germline trimming cut 9 bases from V and 6 bases from J; bases unmatched to any gene: 5. The germline gives CDR1 MDHEN, CDR2 SYDVKM. The CDR3 sequence is 14 residues long. This CDR3 reads CASGTSGIINEQFF. CDR3 nucleotides: TGTGCCAGTGGGACTAGCGGGATCATCAATGAGCAGTTCTTC.

The V gene is TRBV5-6, the J gene TRBJ1-2, with no clear D. Germline V gene lookup returns CDR1 SGHDT and CDR2 YYEEEE. V was trimmed by 3 bases and J by 5 bases, leaving 14 bases between them. The CDR3 is made up of 14 amino acids. The CDR3: CASSSSSGSYGYTF. In DNA, the CDR3 is TGTGCCAGCAGCTCATCCTCCGGTTCGTATGGCTACACCTTC.

This chain uses TRBV7-2 with TRBJ2-3; no clear D gene. The CDR3 has 13 residues. Germline V gene lookup returns CDR1 SGHTA and CDR2 FQGNSA. Trimming stripped 2 bases from V and 2 bases from J, with 5 bases between. In DNA, the CDR3 is TGTGCCAGCAGCTTACAGGCCACAGATACGCAGTATTTT. This codes for CASSLQATDTQYF. Based on the CDR3 plus reference TRBV7-2 and TRBJ2-3, the full variable domain is GAGVSQSPSNKVTEKGKDVELRCDPISGHTALYWYRQSLGQGLEFLIYFQGNSAPDKSGLPSDRFSAERTGGSVSTLTIQRTQQEDSAVYLCASSLQATDTQYFGPGTRLTVL.

The V call is TRBV9, the J call TRBJ2-3, with 10 bases aligning to TRBD1. V lost 1 base to trimming and J lost 4 bases; unmatched junction nucleotides: 3. This CDR3 spans 15 amino acids. CDR1 is SGDLS, CDR2 YYNGEE, per germline. As DNA, the CDR3 is TGTGCCAGCAGCGTAAGGGGACAGGGGCCAGATACGCAGTATTTT. It yields the protein CASSVRGQGPDTQYF.

This chain connects TRBV5-4 to TRBJ2-2; 8 bases match TRBD1. Unmatched junction bases numbered 9, after V lost 4 bases and J lost 7 bases. This CDR3 region has 15 residues. Germline loops: CDR1 SGHNT, CDR2 YYREEE (reference sequence). DNA for the CDR3: TGTGCCAGCAGCCCGAGGACAGGGATGGTCGGGGAGCTGTTTTTT. Translated, it gives CASSPRTGMVGELFF.